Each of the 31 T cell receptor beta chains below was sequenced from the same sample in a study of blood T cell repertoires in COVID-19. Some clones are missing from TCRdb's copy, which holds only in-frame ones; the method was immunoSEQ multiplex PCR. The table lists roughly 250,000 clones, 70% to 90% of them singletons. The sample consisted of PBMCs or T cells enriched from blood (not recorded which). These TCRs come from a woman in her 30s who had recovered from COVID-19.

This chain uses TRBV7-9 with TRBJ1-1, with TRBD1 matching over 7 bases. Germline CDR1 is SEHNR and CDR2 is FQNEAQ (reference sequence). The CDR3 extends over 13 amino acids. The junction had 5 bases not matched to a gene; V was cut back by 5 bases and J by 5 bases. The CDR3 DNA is TGTGCCAGCAGCCGAGACAGGGAGACTGAAGCTTTCTTT. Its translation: CASSRDRETEAFF. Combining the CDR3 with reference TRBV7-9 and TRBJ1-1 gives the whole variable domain DTGVSQNPRHKITKRGQNVTFRCDPISEHNRLYWYRQTLGQGPEFLTYFQNEAQLEKSRLLSDRFSAERPKGSFSTLEIQRTEQGDSAMYLCASSRDRETEAFFGQGTRLTVV.

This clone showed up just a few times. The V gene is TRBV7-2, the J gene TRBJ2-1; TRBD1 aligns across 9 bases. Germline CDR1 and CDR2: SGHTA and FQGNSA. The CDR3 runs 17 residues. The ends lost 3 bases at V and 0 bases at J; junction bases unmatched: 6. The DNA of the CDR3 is TGTGCCAGCAGCTTTACAGGGGGCGCGATCTCCTACAATGAGCAGTTCTTC. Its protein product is CASSFTGGAISYNEQFF.

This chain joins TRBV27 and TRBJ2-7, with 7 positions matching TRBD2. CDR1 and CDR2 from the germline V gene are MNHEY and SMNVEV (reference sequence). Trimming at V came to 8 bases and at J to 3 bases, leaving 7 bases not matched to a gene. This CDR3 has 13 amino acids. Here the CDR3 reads CASAMRGNYEQYF. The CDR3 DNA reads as TGTGCCAGCGCCATGCGGGGGAACTACGAGCAGTACTTC.

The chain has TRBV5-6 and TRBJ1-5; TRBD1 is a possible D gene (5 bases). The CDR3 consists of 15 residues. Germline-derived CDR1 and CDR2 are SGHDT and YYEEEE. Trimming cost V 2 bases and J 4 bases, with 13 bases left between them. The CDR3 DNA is TGTGCCAGCAGCTTCGGCACAGGCCTTAATCAGCCCCAGCATTTT. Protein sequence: CASSFGTGLNQPQHF. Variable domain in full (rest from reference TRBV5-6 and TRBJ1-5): DAGVTQSPTHLIKTRGQQVTLRCSPKSGHDTVSWYQQALGQGPQFIFQYYEEEERQRGNFPDRFSGHQFPNYSSELNVNALLLGDSALYLCASSFGTGLNQPQHFGDGTRLSIL.

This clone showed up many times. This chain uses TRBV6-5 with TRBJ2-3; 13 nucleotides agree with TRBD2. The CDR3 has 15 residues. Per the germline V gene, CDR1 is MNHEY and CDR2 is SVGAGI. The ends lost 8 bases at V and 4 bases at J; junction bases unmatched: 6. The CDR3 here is CASAELAGGPDTQYF. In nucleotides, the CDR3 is TGTGCCAGCGCCGAACTAGCGGGGGGGCCAGATACGCAGTATTTT.

In DNA form, the CDR3 reads TGCGCCAGCAGTCATCGCCTCGGTGGCCGGGACATGAACTATGGCTACACCTTC. Amino acid sequence: CASSHRLGGRDMNYGYTF. The chain combines TRBV23-1 with TRBJ1-2; the D gene is possibly TRBD1 (6 bases). TRBV23-1 is assigned to the ORF class and has an uncertain function. The length of the CDR3 is 18 residues. V lost 3 bases and J 2 bases, leaving 22 bases between the germline ends.

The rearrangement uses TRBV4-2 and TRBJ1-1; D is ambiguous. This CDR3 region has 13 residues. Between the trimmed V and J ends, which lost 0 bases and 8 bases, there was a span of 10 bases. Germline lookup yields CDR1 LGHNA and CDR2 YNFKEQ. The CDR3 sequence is CASSQDSAGEAFF. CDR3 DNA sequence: TGTGCCAGCAGCCAAGATAGCGCCGGAGAAGCTTTCTTT.

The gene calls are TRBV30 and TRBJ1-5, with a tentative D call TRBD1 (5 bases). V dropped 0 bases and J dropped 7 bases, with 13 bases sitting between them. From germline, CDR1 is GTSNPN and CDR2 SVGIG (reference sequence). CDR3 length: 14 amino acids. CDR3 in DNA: TGTGCCTGGAGTGTAGACAGTCTCAGACAGCCCCAGCATTTT. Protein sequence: CAWSVDSLRQPQHF.

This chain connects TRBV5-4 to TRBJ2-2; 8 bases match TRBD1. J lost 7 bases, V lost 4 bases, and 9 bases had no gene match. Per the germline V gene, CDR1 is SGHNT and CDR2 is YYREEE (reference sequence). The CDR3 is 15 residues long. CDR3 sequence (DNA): TGTGCCAGCAGCCCAAACCCAGGGGGCGGCGGGGAGCTGTTTTTT. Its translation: CASSPNPGGGGELFF.

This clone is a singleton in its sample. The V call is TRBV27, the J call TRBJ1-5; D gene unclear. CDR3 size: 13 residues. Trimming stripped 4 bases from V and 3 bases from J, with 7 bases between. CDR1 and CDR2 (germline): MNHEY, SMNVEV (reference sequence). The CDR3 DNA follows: TGTGCCAGCAGTTACGGGAACAATCAGCCCCAGCATTTT. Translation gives CASSYGNNQPQHF.

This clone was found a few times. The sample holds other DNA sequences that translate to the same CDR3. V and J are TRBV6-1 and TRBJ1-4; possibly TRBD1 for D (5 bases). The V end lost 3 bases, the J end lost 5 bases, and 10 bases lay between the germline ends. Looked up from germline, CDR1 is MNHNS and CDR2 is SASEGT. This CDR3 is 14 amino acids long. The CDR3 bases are TGTGCCAGCAGTGAGGGGGGAGGGAATGAAAAACTGTTTTTT. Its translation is CASSEGGGNEKLFF.

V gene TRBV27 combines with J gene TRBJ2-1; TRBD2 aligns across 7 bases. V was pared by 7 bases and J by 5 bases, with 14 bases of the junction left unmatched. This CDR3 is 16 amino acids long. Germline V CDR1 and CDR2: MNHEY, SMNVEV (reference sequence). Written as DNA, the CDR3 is TGTGCCAGCAACACTAGGAGGTCGGCGGGGGACAATGAGCAGTTCTTC. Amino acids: CASNTRRSAGDNEQFF.

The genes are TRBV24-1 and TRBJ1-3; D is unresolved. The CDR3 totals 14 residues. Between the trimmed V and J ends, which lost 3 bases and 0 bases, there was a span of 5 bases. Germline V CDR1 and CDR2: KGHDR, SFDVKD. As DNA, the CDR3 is TGTGCCACCAGTGATCCCCTCTCTGGAAACACCATATATTTT. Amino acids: CATSDPLSGNTIYF.

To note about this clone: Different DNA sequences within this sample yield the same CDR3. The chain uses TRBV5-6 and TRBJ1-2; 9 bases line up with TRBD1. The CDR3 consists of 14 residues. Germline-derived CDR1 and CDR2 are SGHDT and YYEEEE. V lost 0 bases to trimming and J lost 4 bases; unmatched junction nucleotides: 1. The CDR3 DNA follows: TGTGCCAGCAGCTTGGTGGACAGGGGCTATGGCTACACCTTC. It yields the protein CASSLVDRGYGYTF.

Written as DNA, the CDR3 is TGTGCCAGCAGCGGGGACAGCTACGAGCAGTACTTC. Protein product: CASSGDSYEQYF. This chain links TRBV7-6 with TRBJ2-7; 7 nucleotides match TRBD1. Germline V gene data show CDR1 as SGHVS and CDR2 as FNYEAQ. The ends lost 5 bases at V and 3 bases at J; junction bases unmatched: 1. The CDR3 has 12 amino acids.

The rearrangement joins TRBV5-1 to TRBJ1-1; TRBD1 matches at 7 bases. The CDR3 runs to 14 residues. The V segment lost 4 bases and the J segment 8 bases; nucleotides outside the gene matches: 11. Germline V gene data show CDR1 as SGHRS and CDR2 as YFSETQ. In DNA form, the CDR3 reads TGCGCCAGCAGCCGGGCCCCGGAGGGGGCGGAAGCTTTCTTT. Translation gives CASSRAPEGAEAFF.

CDR3: CASSLGQGYEQFF. CDR3 bases: TGTGCCAGCAGTTTAGGACAGGGCTATGAGCAGTTCTTC. The V gene is TRBV12-3 or TRBV12-4, the J gene TRBJ2-1; 7 nucleotides line up with TRBD1. Trimming removed 1 base from V and 8 bases from J; junction bases left unmatched: 2. The CDR3 covers 13 residues.

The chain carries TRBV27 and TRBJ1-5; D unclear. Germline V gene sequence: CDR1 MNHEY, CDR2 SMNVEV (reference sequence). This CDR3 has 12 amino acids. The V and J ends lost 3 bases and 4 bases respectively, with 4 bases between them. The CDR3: CASSLRNQPQHF. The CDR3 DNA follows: TGTGCCAGCAGTTTGAGGAATCAGCCCCAGCATTTT.

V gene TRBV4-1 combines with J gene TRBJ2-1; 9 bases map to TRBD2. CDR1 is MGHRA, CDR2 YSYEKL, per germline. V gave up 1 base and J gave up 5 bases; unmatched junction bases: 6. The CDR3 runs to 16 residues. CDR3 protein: CASSQGAGTSHNEQFF. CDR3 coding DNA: TGCGCCAGCAGCCAAGGTGCAGGGACTAGCCACAATGAGCAGTTCTTC.

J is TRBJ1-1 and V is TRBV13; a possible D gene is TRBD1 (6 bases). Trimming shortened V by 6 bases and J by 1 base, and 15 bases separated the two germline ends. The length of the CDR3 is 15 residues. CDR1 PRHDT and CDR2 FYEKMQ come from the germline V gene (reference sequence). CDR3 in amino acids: CASSKQAGANTEAFF. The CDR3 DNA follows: TGTGCCAGCAGTAAGCAGGCGGGGGCGAACACTGAAGCTTTCTTT.

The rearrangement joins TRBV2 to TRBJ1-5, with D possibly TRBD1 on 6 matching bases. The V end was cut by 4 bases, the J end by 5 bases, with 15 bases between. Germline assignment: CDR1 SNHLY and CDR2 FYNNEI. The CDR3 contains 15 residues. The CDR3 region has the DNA TGTGCCAGCAGTGCCCTCACAGGGCTCCATCAGCCCCAGCATTTT. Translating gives CASSALTGLHQPQHF. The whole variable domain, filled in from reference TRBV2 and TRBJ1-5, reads EPEVTQTPSHQVTQMGQEVILRCVPISNHLYFYWYRQILGQKVEFLVSFYNNEISEKSEIFDDQFSVERPDGSNFTLKIRSTKLEDSAMYFCASSALTGLHQPQHFGDGTRLSIL.

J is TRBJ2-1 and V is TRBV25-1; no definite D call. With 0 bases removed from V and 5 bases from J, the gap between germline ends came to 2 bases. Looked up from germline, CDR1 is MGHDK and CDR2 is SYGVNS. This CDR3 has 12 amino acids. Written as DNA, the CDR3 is TGTGCCAGCAGTGAATACGACAATGAGCAGTTCTTC. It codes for CASSEYDNEQFF.

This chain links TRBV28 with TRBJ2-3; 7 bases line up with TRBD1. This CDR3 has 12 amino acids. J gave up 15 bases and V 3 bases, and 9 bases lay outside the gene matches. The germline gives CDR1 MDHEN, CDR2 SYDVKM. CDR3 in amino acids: CASSFGDRADYF. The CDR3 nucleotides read TGTGCCAGCAGTTTTGGAGACAGGGCTGACTATTTT.

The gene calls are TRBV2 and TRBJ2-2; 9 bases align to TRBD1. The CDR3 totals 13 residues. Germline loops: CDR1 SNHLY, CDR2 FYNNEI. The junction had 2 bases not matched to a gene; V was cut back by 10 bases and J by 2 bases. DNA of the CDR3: TGTGCCAACAGGGGGCGTAACACCGGGGAGCTGTTTTTT. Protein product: CANRGRNTGELFF.

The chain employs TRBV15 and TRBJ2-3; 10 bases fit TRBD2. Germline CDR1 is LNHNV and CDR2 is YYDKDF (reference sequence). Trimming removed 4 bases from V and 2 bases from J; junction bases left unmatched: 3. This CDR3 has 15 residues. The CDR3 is CATSNSGGTTDTQYF. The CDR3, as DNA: TGTGCCACCAGCAATAGCGGGGGGACCACAGATACGCAGTATTTT.

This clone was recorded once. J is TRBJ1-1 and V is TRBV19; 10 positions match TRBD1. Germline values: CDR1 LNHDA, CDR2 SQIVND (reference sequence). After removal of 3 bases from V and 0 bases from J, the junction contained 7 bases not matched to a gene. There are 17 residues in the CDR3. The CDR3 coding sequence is TGTGCCAGTAGTATGTACCGGGACAGGGGACTGAACACTGAAGCTTTCTTT. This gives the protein CASSMYRDRGLNTEAFF.

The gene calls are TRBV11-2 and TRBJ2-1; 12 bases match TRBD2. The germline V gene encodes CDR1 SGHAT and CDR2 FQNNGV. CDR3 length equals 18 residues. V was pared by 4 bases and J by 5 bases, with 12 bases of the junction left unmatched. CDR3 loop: CASSWGITSGGFNNEQFF. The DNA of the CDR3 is TGTGCCAGCAGCTGGGGGATCACTAGCGGGGGGTTCAACAATGAGCAGTTCTTC.

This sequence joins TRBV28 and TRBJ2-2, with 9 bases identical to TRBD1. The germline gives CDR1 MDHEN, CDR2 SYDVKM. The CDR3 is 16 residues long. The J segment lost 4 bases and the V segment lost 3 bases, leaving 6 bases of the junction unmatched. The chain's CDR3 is CASSFRQGGGTGELFF. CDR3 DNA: TGTGCCAGCAGTTTCCGACAGGGGGGAGGCACCGGGGAGCTGTTTTTT. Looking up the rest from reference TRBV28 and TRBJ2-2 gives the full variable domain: DVKVTQSSRYLVKRTGEKVFLECVQDMDHENMFWYRQDPGLGLRLIYFSYDVKMKEKGDIPEGYSVSREKKERFSLILESASTNQTSMYLCASSFRQGGGTGELFFGEGSRLTVL.

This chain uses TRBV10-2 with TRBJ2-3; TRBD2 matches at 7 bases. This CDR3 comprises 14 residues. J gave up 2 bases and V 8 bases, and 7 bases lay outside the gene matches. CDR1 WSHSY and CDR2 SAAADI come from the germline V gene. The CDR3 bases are TGCGCCAGCTGGCTAGCGGCCGACACAGATACGCAGTATTTT. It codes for CASWLAADTDTQYF.

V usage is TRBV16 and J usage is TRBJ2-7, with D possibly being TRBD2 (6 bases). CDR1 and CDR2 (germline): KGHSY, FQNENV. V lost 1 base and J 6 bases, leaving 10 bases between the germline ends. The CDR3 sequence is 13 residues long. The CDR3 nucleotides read TGTGCCAGCAGCCAATGGGGGAGGAGCGAGCAGTACTTC. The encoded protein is CASSQWGRSEQYF.

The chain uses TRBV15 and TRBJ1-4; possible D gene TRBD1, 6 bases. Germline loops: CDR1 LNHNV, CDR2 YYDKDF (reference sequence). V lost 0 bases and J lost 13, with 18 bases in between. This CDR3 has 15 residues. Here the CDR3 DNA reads TGTGCCACCAGCAGAGAGACAGGAGGATACGGAGCACTGTTTTTT. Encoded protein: CATSRETGGYGALFF.